This T cell receptor (beta chain) came from a study of cytomegalovirus exposure and HLA in healthy donors. Study-wide results and caveats: It was about 150 TCR beta chains that were listed as cytomegalovirus-associated. In vitro work confirmed that three CMV-associated chains recognize CMV antigens. As was reported, the classifier diagnosed cytomegalovirus status with high specificity and sensitivity.

Concerning this clone itself: Its antigen is as yet unknown.

The repertoire was sequenced with immunoSEQ multiplex PCR; TCRdb's copy has only in-frame clones and lacks some. The table has over 200,000 clones, approximately 83% seen once. The approximately 120-subject validation cohort, separate from the approximately 660-subject first cohort, included the donors. The CDR3 is 16 residues long. The germline V gene encodes CDR1 SGHRS and CDR2 YFSETQ. V lost 4 bases, J lost 4 bases, and 11 bases stayed unmatched. The sample was PBMCs. The J gene is TRBJ1-2, the V gene TRBV5-1; TRBD1 matches 9 bases. This receptor was obtained from a woman aged 25 to 39 in good health and CMV-seropositive. The CDR3 here is CASSRSTGGAGYGYTF. In DNA form, the CDR3 reads TGCGCCAGCAGCCGTTCAACAGGGGGCGCGGGCTATGGCTACACCTTC.